This is a list of T cell receptor beta chains from one sample in a study of regulatory dendritic cells for organ transplantation. Using immunoSEQ multiplex PCR, the repertoire was profiled, and TCRdb retains in-frame clones only, with some absent. The sample includes more than 10,000 clones, around nine tenths of them seen just once. For these receptors, no antigen is known. Sequencing was carried out using naive CD8+ T cells from blood cultured with regulatory dendritic cells. The receptors derive from a human donor in good health. The CDR3 runs from the conserved cysteine through the conserved F or W. Clone sizes are given selectively: once, few, many, or a class where the clone is expanded.

v_gene: TRBV23-1; abundance: -; j_gene: TRBJ1-1; CDR3aa: CASSHSGTENTEAFF
v_gene: TRBV7-9; abundance: few; j_gene: TRBJ1-1; CDR3aa: CASSLDGQFAEAFF
v_gene: TRBV6-1; abundance: -; j_gene: TRBJ2-7; CDR3aa: CASSEEVLASYEQYF
v_gene: TRBV7-6; abundance: -; j_gene: TRBJ1-6; CDR3aa: CASSPGIRTPLHF
v_gene: TRBV27; abundance: -; j_gene: TRBJ1-1; CDR3aa: CASSPSLGDRNTEAFF
v_gene: TRBV4-1; abundance: few; j_gene: TRBJ1-4; CDR3aa: CASSQAPGSSGKLFF
v_gene: TRBV28; abundance: -; j_gene: TRBJ1-5; CDR3aa: CASSRLTQGPEGSNQPQHF
v_gene: TRBV7-2; abundance: -; j_gene: TRBJ2-7; CDR3aa: CASSLGLASYEQYF
v_gene: TRBV19; abundance: few; j_gene: TRBJ1-5; CDR3aa: CASSTTRNRGQPQHF
v_gene: TRBV4-1; abundance: -; j_gene: TRBJ2-1; CDR3aa: CASSPHPGLASEQFF
v_gene: TRBV28; abundance: -; j_gene: TRBJ1-5; CDR3aa: CASSSRVRGQPQHF
v_gene: TRBV7-9; abundance: -; j_gene: TRBJ1-4; CDR3aa: CASSTPGTLGNEKLFF
v_gene: TRBV27; abundance: -; j_gene: TRBJ1-1; CDR3aa: CASSLMGSAFTEAFF
v_gene: TRBV28; abundance: -; j_gene: TRBJ2-2; CDR3aa: CASNLAGGRKTGELFF
v_gene: TRBV6-5; abundance: -; j_gene: TRBJ1-4; CDR3aa: CASSYSTSGSGEKLFF
v_gene: TRBV19; abundance: few; j_gene: TRBJ1-5; CDR3aa: CASSIRDTNQPQHF
v_gene: TRBV6-5; abundance: -; j_gene: TRBJ2-5; CDR3aa: CASSYGAGQEAQYF
v_gene: TRBV4-3; abundance: -; j_gene: TRBJ1-3; CDR3aa: CASSQDSGPGNTIYF
v_gene: TRBV7-6; abundance: once; j_gene: TRBJ2-3; CDR3aa: CASSLRGTRASDTQYF
v_gene: TRBV5-5; abundance: once; j_gene: TRBJ1-1; CDR3aa: CASSVEGLMNTEAFF
v_gene: TRBV19; abundance: -; j_gene: TRBJ2-1; CDR3aa: CASSIGGNSYNEQFF
v_gene: TRBV28; abundance: -; j_gene: TRBJ2-7; CDR3aa: CASSFGTGAYEQYF
v_gene: TRBV9; abundance: -; j_gene: TRBJ1-2; CDR3aa: CASSANGQGTYGYTF
v_gene: TRBV29-1; abundance: -; j_gene: TRBJ2-7; CDR3aa: CSVRTGGLGEQYF
v_gene: TRBV29-1; abundance: -; j_gene: TRBJ2-7; CDR3aa: CSVERGLEQYF
v_gene: TRBV14; abundance: -; j_gene: TRBJ1-5; CDR3aa: CASSYGTADDAQHF
v_gene: TRBV27; abundance: -; j_gene: TRBJ2-2; CDR3aa: CASKLAGTGKLFF
v_gene: TRBV5-5; abundance: -; j_gene: TRBJ1-4; CDR3aa: CASSFQGEGKLFF
v_gene: TRBV19; abundance: once; j_gene: TRBJ2-5; CDR3aa: CASSIVFGGLLQETQYF
v_gene: TRBV10-3; abundance: -; j_gene: TRBJ2-1; CDR3aa: CAISDGGRGLSYNEQFF
v_gene: TRBV27; abundance: -; j_gene: TRBJ2-1; CDR3aa: CASSYEGQGASEQFF
v_gene: TRBV4-3; abundance: -; j_gene: TRBJ1-1; CDR3aa: CASSQGWRKRPAEAFF
v_gene: TRBV7-9; abundance: -; j_gene: TRBJ2-1; CDR3aa: CASSLKAGVHNEQFF
v_gene: TRBV2; abundance: -; j_gene: TRBJ2-7; CDR3aa: CASSPDYEQYF
v_gene: TRBV7-9; abundance: -; j_gene: TRBJ2-2; CDR3aa: CASSNVQDGGFF
v_gene: TRBV4-3; abundance: -; j_gene: TRBJ2-1; CDR3aa: CASSLWGADEQFF
v_gene: TRBV11-2; abundance: few; j_gene: TRBJ2-7; CDR3aa: CASSSDGTGVYEQYF
v_gene: TRBV9; abundance: -; j_gene: TRBJ1-1; CDR3aa: CASSVSSSVRWGYNTEAFF
v_gene: TRBV7-9; abundance: -; j_gene: TRBJ2-2; CDR3aa: CASSNPRAGELFF
v_gene: TRBV18; abundance: -; j_gene: TRBJ2-3; CDR3aa: CASSPSTDTQYF
v_gene: TRBV7-9; abundance: once; j_gene: TRBJ2-5; CDR3aa: CASSLERETQYF
v_gene: TRBV5-4; abundance: -; j_gene: TRBJ2-4; CDR3aa: CASSLAGQNIQYF
v_gene: TRBV13; abundance: -; j_gene: TRBJ2-7; CDR3aa: CASSLDRNAPYYEQYF
v_gene: TRBV2; abundance: -; j_gene: TRBJ2-1; CDR3aa: CASSGFNEQFF
v_gene: TRBV5-6; abundance: -; j_gene: TRBJ1-1; CDR3aa: CASSLGVLGAFF